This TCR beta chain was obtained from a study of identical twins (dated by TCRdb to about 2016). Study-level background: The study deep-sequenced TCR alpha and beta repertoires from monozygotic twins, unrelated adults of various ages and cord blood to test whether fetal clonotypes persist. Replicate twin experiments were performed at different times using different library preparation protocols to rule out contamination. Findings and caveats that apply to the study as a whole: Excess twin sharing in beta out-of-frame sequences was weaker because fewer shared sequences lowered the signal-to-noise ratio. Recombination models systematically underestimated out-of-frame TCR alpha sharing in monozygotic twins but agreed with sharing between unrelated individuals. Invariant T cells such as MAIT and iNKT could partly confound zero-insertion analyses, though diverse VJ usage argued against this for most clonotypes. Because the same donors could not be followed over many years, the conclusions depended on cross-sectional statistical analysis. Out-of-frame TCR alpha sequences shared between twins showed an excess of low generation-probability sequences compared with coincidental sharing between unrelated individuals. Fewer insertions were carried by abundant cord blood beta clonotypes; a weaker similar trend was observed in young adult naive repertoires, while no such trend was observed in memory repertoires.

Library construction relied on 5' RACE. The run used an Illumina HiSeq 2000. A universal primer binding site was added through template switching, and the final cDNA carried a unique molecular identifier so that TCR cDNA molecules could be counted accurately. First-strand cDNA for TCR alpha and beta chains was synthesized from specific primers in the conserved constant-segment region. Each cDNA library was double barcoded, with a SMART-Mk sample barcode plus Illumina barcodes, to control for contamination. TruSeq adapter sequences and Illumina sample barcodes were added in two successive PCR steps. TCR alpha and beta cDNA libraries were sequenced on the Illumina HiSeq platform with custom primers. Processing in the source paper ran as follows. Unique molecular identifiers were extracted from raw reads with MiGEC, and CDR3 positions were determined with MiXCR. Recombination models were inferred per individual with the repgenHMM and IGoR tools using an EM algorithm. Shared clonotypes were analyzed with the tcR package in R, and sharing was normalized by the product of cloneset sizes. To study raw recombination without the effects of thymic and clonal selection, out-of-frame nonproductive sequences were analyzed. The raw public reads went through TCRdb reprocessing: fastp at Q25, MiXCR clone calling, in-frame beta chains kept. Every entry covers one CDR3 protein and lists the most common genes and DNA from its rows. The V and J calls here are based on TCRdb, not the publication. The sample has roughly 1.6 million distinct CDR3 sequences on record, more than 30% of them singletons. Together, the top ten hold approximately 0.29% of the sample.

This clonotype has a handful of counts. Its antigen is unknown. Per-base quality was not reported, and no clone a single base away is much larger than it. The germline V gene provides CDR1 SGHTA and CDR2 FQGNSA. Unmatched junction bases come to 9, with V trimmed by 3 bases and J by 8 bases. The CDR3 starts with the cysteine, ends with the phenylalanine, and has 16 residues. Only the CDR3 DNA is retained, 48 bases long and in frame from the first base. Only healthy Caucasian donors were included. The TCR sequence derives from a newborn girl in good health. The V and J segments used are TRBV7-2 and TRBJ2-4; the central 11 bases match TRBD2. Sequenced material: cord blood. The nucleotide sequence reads TGTGCCAGCAGCTTTCTAGCGGGAGGAGGGTGGGACATTCAGTACTTC. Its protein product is CASSFLAGGGWDIQYF.